The 11 T cell receptor beta chains given below trace back to one sample, sequenced in a study of graft-versus-host responses after intestinal transplantation. Their cognate antigens are unknown. Generated by immunoSEQ multiplex PCR, the TCRdb table keeps only in-frame clones and is missing some. The table has some 100,000 clones, 80% to 95% seen once. The sample was unstimulated CD8+ T cells sorted from spleen or lymph node cells, taken before transplant. The origin of the receptors is a human donor who was the organ donor for an intestinal transplant.

The chain is built from TRBV25-1 and TRBJ1-1, with TRBD1 as a possible D gene (6 bases). The CDR3 totals 15 residues. The germline V gene has CDR1 MGHDK and CDR2 SYGVNS. Trimming left V 4 bases short and J 2 bases short, with 14 bases between. This CDR3 is CASSGNRALNTEAFF. CDR3 DNA sequence: TGTGCCAGCAGTGGGAACAGGGCCCTAAACACTGAAGCTTTCTTT. The full variable domain, completed using reference TRBV25-1 and TRBJ1-1, is EADIYQTPRYLVIGTGKKITLECSQTMGHDKMYWYQQDPGMELHLIHYSYGVNSTEKGDLSSESTVSRIRTEHFPLTLESARPSHTSQYLCASSGNRALNTEAFFGQGTRLTVV.

The genes are TRBV10-2 and TRBJ2-7; D possibly corresponds to TRBD2 (6 bases). The CDR3 runs 15 residues. CDR1 WSHSY and CDR2 SAAADI come from the germline V gene. The germline V and J ends were trimmed by 2 bases and 0 bases, with 11 bases remaining between them. The CDR3 loop is CASSEMGGASYEQYF. The DNA for the CDR3 is TGCGCCAGCAGTGAGATGGGCGGGGCCTCCTACGAGCAGTACTTC.

The V gene is TRBV4-1, the J gene TRBJ1-2; D is possibly TRBD1 (6 bases). Germline V gives CDR1 MGHRA, CDR2 YSYEKL. The CDR3 is 15 amino acids. V lost 4 bases and J lost 2, with 14 bases in between. The CDR3 bases are TGCGCCAGCAGCCCTACAGCCACAGGGAACTATGGCTACACCTTC. Translated, it gives CASSPTATGNYGYTF.

The chain carries TRBV29-1 and TRBJ2-7; 10 bases are a match to TRBD2. The CDR3 loop spans 15 amino acids. CDR1 and CDR2 (germline): SQVTM, ANQGSEA. The trim removed 2 bases at V and 2 bases at J, leaving 6 bases unmatched. CDR3 nucleotide sequence: TGCAGCGTTGAATCTAGCGGGAGCGAAACCTACGAGCAGTACTTC. It yields the protein CSVESSGSETYEQYF.

The chain has TRBV4-2 and TRBJ2-3; no firm D call. There are 16 residues in the CDR3. CDR1 is LGHNA and CDR2 is YNFKEQ in the germline V gene. Trimming removed 3 bases at V and 0 bases at J, with 13 bases between. CDR3 sequence (DNA): TGTGCCAGCAGCCATGGCTTAGCTTCTAGCACAGATACGCAGTATTTT. Residues: CASSHGLASSTDTQYF.

This clone was counted a few times. V and J are TRBV13 and TRBJ2-1; D is ambiguous. Trimming took 4 bases from V and 6 from J, leaving 22 bases between them. Germline V gene data show CDR1 as PRHDT and CDR2 as FYEKMQ (reference sequence). CDR3 length: 17 residues. The CDR3 sequence: CASSYASRPKPSNEQFF. The CDR3 DNA reads TGTGCCAGCAGCTACGCATCGCGTCCTAAGCCATCCAATGAGCAGTTCTTC.

This clone was recorded a few times. V and J are TRBV19 and TRBJ2-1; D possibly corresponds to TRBD1 (6 bases). The V and J ends lost 6 bases and 6 bases respectively, with 18 bases between them. The CDR3 consists of 15 residues. Germline V gene lookup returns CDR1 LNHDA and CDR2 SQIVND (reference sequence). The CDR3 here is CASSAGDTALNEQFF. The CDR3 DNA reads TGTGCCAGTAGCGCCGGGGACACGGCCCTCAATGAGCAGTTCTTC.

Worth noting for this clone: This same CDR3 is encoded by further DNA sequences in the sample. This chain uses TRBV7-3 with TRBJ2-7; TRBD2 aligns across 9 bases. V was clipped by 2 bases and J by 4 bases; unmatched bases: 3. The CDR3 contains 14 residues. CDR1 SGHTA and CDR2 FQGTGA come from the germline V gene. CDR3 nucleotide sequence: TGTGCCAGCAGCTTAGCGGGGGGGCCTTACGAGCAGTACTTC. Its protein is CASSLAGGPYEQYF.

The chain joins TRBV5-4 to TRBJ2-3; TRBD2 aligns across 8 bases. The V and J ends lost 4 bases and 4 bases, in that order; junction bases with no gene match: 5. CDR1 and CDR2 (germline): SGHNT, YYREEE (reference sequence). This CDR3 region has 14 residues. The CDR3 loop reads CASSPGGDADTQYF. The CDR3 region has the DNA TGTGCCAGCAGCCCCGGGGGGGACGCAGATACGCAGTATTTT.

The chain joins TRBV27 to TRBJ2-2; 14 bases line up with TRBD2. CDR3 length: 17 amino acids. With 7 bases clipped from V and 6 bases from J, the junction kept 10 bases outside the gene matches. The germline CDR1 and CDR2 sequences are MNHEY and SMNVEV (reference sequence). In DNA form, the CDR3 reads TGTGCCAGCATTGGACTAGCGGGGGGCCGAGAGTCCGGGGAGCTGTTTTTT. Its translation: CASIGLAGGRESGELFF.

The J gene is TRBJ1-2, the V gene TRBV7-9; 10 bases map to TRBD1. The CDR3 has 17 amino acids. The germline V gene encodes CDR1 SEHNR and CDR2 FQNEAQ (reference sequence). Losses at the gene ends were 3 bases for V and 2 bases for J; bases not matched to a gene: 9. The CDR3 protein is CASSLWDRGARNYGYTF. In nucleotides, the CDR3 is TGTGCCAGCAGCTTGTGGGACAGGGGCGCCCGAAACTATGGCTACACCTTC. Together with reference TRBV7-9 and TRBJ1-2, the CDR3 gives the full variable domain: DTGVSQNPRHKITKRGQNVTFRCDPISEHNRLYWYRQTLGQGPEFLTYFQNEAQLEKSRLLSDRFSAERPKGSFSTLEIQRTEQGDSAMYLCASSLWDRGARNYGYTFGSGTRLTVV.